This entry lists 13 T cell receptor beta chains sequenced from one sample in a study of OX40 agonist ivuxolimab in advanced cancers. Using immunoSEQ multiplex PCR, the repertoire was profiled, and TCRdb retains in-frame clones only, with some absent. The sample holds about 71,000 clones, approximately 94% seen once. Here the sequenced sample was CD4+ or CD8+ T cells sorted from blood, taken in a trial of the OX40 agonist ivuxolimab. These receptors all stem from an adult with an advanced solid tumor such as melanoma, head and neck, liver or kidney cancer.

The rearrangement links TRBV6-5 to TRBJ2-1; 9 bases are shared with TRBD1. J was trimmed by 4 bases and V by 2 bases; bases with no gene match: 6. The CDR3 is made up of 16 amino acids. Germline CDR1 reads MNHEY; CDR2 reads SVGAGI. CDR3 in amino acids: CASSYLAGTGYNEQFF. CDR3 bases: TGTGCCAGCAGTTACCTAGCCGGGACAGGGTACAATGAGCAGTTCTTC.

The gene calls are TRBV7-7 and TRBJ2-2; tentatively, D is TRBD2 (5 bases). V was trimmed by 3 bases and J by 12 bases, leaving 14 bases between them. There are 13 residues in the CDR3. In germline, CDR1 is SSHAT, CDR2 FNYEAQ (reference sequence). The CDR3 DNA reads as TGTGCCAGCAGCTTCGGGGAATTAGGAAAGCTGTTTTTT. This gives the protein CASSFGELGKLFF.

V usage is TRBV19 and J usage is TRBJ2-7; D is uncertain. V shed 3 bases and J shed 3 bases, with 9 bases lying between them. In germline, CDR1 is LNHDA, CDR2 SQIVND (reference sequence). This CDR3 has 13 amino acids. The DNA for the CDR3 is TGTGCCAGTAGTATGTTTAACGGCTACGAGCAGTACTTC. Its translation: CASSMFNGYEQYF.

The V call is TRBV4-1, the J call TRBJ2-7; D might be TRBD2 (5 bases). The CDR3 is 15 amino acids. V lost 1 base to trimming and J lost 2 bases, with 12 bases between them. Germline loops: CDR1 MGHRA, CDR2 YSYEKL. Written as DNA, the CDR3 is TGCGCCAGCAGCCAAGGGTCGGGGAATACCTACGAGCAGTACTTC. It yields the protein CASSQGSGNTYEQYF.

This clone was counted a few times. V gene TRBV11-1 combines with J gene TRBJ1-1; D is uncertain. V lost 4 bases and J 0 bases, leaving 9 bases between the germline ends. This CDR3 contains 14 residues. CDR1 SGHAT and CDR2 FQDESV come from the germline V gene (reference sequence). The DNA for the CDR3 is TGTGCCAGCAGCTCCCCGGTTATGAACACTGAAGCTTTCTTT. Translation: CASSSPVMNTEAFF.

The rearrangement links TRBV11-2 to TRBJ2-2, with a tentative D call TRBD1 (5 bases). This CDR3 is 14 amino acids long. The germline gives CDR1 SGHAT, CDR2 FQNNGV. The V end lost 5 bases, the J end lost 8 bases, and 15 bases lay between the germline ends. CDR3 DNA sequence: TGTGCCAGCAGCAACCCCCCAGGGTCGGGGGAGCTGTTTTTT. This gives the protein CASSNPPGSGELFF. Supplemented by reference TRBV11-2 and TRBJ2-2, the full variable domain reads EAGVAQSPRYKIIEKRQSVAFWCNPISGHATLYWYQQILGQGPKLLIQFQNNGVVDDSQLPKDRFSAERLKGVDSTLKIQPAKLEDSAVYLCASSNPPGSGELFFGEGSRLTVL.

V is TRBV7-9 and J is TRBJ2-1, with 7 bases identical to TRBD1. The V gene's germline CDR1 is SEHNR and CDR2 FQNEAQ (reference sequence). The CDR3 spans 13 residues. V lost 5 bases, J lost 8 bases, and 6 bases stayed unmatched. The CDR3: CASSLNTGDEQFF. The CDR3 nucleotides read TGTGCCAGCAGCCTAAATACAGGGGATGAGCAGTTCTTC.

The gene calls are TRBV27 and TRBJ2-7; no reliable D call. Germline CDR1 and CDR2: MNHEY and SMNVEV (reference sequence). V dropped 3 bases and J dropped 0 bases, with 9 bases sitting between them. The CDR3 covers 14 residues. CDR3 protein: CASSFGLSSYEQYF. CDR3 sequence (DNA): TGTGCCAGCAGTTTTGGGTTAAGCTCCTACGAGCAGTACTTC.

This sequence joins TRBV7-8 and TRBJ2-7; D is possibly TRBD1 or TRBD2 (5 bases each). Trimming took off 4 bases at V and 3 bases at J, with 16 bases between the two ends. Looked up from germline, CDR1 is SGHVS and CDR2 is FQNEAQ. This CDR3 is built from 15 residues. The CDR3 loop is CASSWAGDGGYEQYF. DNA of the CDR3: TGTGCCAGCAGCTGGGCCGGGGACGGAGGCTACGAGCAGTACTTC.

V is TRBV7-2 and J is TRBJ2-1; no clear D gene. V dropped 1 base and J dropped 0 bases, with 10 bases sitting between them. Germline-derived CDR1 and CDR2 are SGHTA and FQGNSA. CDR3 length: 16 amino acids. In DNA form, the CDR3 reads TGTGCCAGCAGCTTAGAAGGTCTTTCCTCCTACAATGAGCAGTTCTTC. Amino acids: CASSLEGLSSYNEQFF.

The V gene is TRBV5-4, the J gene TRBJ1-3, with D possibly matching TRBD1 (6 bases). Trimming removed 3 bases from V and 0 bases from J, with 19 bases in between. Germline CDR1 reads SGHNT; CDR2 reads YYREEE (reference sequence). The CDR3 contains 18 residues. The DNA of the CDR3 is TGTGCCAGCAGCTCCTTCTCACAGGGACACGGCTCTGGAAACACCATATATTTT. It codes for CASSSFSQGHGSGNTIYF.

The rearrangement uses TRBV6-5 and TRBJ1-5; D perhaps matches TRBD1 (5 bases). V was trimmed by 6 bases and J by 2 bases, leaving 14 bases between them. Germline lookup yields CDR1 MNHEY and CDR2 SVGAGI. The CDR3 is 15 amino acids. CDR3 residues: CASRQGNGGNQPQHF. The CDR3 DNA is TGTGCCAGCAGGCAGGGAAATGGGGGCAATCAGCCCCAGCATTTT.

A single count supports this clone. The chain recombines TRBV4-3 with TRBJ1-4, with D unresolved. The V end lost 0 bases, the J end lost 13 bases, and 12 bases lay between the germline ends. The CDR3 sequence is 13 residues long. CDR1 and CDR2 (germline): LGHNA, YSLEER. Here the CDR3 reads CASSQDRGLRLFF. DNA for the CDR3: TGCGCCAGCAGCCAAGATCGCGGGTTAAGACTGTTTTTT.